Listed here is a single T cell receptor beta chain. This specimen comes from a study of beta chain features in type 1 diabetes. The CDR3 covers 13 residues. The ends were cut back, 8 bases at V and 3 bases at J, with 11 bases in the middle. Germline V gives CDR1 SEHNR, CDR2 FQNEAQ (reference sequence). Isolated RNA was reverse transcribed in full, so expressed TCRB transcripts were sequenced. Some clones are missing from TCRdb's copy, which holds only in-frame ones; the method was immunoSEQ multiplex PCR. Among approximately 380,000 clones, more than 12% were seen once, and the ten largest hold under 0.02%.

The chain combines TRBV7-9 with TRBJ2-1; D is perhaps TRBD2 (6 bases). The sequenced material came from naive CD4+ T cells from blood. This receptor was identified in a woman aged 18-29 years in good health. The CDR3: CASLGGIYNEQFF. CDR3 nucleotides: TGTGCCAGCTTGGGCGGGATCTACAATGAGCAGTTCTTC.